The 4 T cell receptor beta chains below were found in one sample sequenced in a study of metastatic and nonmetastatic thyroid tumors. Patients underwent thyroid surgery, and none had received any treatment before it. From the PCR reads, TCRdb re-called clones with MiXCR. The profile shows around 1,700 clones, about a tenth of them singletons. The specimen was tumor tissue. Every receptor here comes from a female donor with papillary thyroid cancer or a benign thyroid nodule (not recorded which). Some clones in this sample may be carry-over from other donors' samples.

This clone is judged medium-sized (0.01 to 0.1%). The chain carries TRBV20-1 and TRBJ2-5; the match to TRBD2 covers 14 bases. The trim removed 3 bases at V and 5 bases at J, leaving 5 bases unmatched. This CDR3 region has 15 residues. Looked up from germline, CDR1 is DFQATT and CDR2 is SNEGSKA (reference sequence). The CDR3 nucleotides read TGCAGTGCTAGTGGACTAGCGGGAGGCGTTGAGACCCAGTACTTC. Protein: CSASGLAGGVETQYF.

This clone was detected ten times or more. This CDR3 reads CSVGGSSYEQYF. As DNA, the CDR3 is TGCAGCGTTGGGGGGAGCTCCTACGAGCAGTACTTC. The rearrangement links TRBV29-1 to TRBJ2-7; D possibly uses TRBD1 or TRBD2 (5 bases each). The CDR3 totals 12 residues. Germline values: CDR1 SQVTM, CDR2 ANQGSEA. Trimming removed 4 bases from V and 0 bases from J, with 7 bases in between.

By its share, this clone is medium-sized (0.01 to 0.1%). The gene calls are TRBV10-2 and TRBJ1-3; 9 bases fit TRBD1. V lost 5 bases to trimming and J lost 8 bases; unmatched junction nucleotides: 1. Germline V gene sequence: CDR1 WSHSY, CDR2 SAAADI. The CDR3 has 12 residues. CDR3 nucleotide sequence: TGCGCCAGCAGTTGGACAGGGGACACCATATATTTT. This encodes CASSWTGDTIYF.

Comment on this clone: A clone one base away is much larger, so this may be a read error. Distinct nucleotide sequences in the sample also encode this CDR3. The J gene is TRBJ2-1, the V gene TRBV4-2; 9 positions agree with TRBD2. The CDR3 is made up of 16 amino acids. CDR1 is LGHNA and CDR2 is YNFKEQ in the germline V gene. CDR3 protein: CASSQEGTSGYNKQFF. DNA for the CDR3: TGTGCCAGCAGCCAAGAAGGCACTAGCGGGTACAATAAGCAGTTCTTC.